These 7 T cell receptor beta chains share one sample of origin, sequenced in a study of blood T cell repertoires in COVID-19. Using immunoSEQ multiplex PCR, the repertoire was profiled, and TCRdb retains in-frame clones only, with some absent. Here the sample spans about 480,000 clones, around 88% being singletons. Sequencing was done on a sample of peripheral blood. These receptors were taken from a woman aged 45-65 years with COVID-19, enrolled during active disease.

The chain has TRBV18 and TRBJ2-1; no clear D gene. The CDR3 loop spans 13 amino acids. Germline CDR1 reads KGHSH; CDR2 reads LQKENI. V was shortened by 4 bases and J by 8 bases, with 12 bases between the two germline ends. This chain's CDR3 is CASSLLEYDEQFF. The DNA for the CDR3 is TGTGCCAGCTCACTCTTGGAGTACGATGAGCAGTTCTTC. Full variable domain (rest looked up from reference TRBV18 and TRBJ2-1): NAGVMQNPRHLVRRRGQEARLRCSPMKGHSHVYWYRQLPEEGLKFMVYLQKENIIDESGMPKERFSAEFPKEGPSILRIQQVVRGDSAAYFCASSLLEYDEQFFGPGTRLTVL.

This clone was seen just once. V is TRBV12-3 or TRBV12-4 and J is TRBJ2-3, with D unresolved. V lost 1 base and J 7 bases, leaving 6 bases between the germline ends. CDR3 length equals 12 residues. Here the CDR3 reads CASSLEPNTQYF. The CDR3, as DNA: TGTGCCAGCAGTTTAGAGCCGAATACGCAGTATTTT.

V usage is TRBV2 and J usage is TRBJ1-2, with D unclear. The CDR3 totals 11 residues. The V and J ends lost 6 bases and 4 bases respectively, with 6 bases between them. CDR1 is SNHLY, CDR2 FYNNEI, per germline. In DNA, the CDR3 is TGTGCCAGCAGGGCGGCCTATGGCTACACCTTC. Its translation is CASRAAYGYTF. The variable domain in full, completed from reference TRBV2 and TRBJ1-2, reads EPEVTQTPSHQVTQMGQEVILRCVPISNHLYFYWYRQILGQKVEFLVSFYNNEISEKSEIFDDQFSVERPDGSNFTLKIRSTKLEDSAMYFCASRAAYGYTFGSGTRLTVV.

The CDR3 coding sequence is TGTGCCAGCAGCCAGTCGTTTGGAAACACCATATATTTT. Its protein product is CASSQSFGNTIYF. The chain has TRBV3-1 (or the pseudogene TRBV3-2) and TRBJ1-3; D is undetermined. The V end was cut by 3 bases, the J end by 3 bases, with 6 bases between. This CDR3 comprises 13 residues. The germline gives CDR1 LGHDT, CDR2 YNNKEL (reference sequence).

This chain joins TRBV11-2 and TRBJ1-6, with TRBD1 matching over 9 bases. Germline loops: CDR1 SGHAT, CDR2 FQNNGV. CDR3 length equals 15 residues. The V gene end was trimmed by 1 base and the J gene end by 8 bases; junction bases not matched to a gene: 3. The CDR3 DNA follows: TGTGCCAGCAGCTTAGTGGGACAGGGATATTCACCCCTCCACTTT. It is translated as CASSLVGQGYSPLHF. The full variable domain, its missing parts supplied by reference TRBV11-2 and TRBJ1-6, is EAGVAQSPRYKIIEKRQSVAFWCNPISGHATLYWYQQILGQGPKLLIQFQNNGVVDDSQLPKDRFSAERLKGVDSTLKIQPAKLEDSAVYLCASSLVGQGYSPLHFGNGTRLTVT.

V gene TRBV19 combines with J gene TRBJ1-2; D might be TRBD1 (6 bases). Germline CDR1 reads LNHDA; CDR2 reads SQIVND (reference sequence). Trimming pared 6 bases from V and 4 bases from J, leaving 21 bases between. CDR3 length: 16 amino acids. The CDR3 spells CASRFREGTGTYGYTF. Here the CDR3 DNA reads TGTGCCAGTAGGTTCCGGGAGGGTACAGGGACCTATGGCTACACCTTC.

The chain uses TRBV7-8 and TRBJ1-5, with 7 bases identical to TRBD1. From germline, CDR1 is SGHVS and CDR2 FQNEAQ. The CDR3 is 14 residues long. V was pared by 5 bases and J by 4 bases, with 5 bases of the junction left unmatched. CDR3 sequence: CASSPGQENQPQHF. The CDR3 DNA is TGTGCCAGCAGCCCAGGACAGGAGAATCAGCCCCAGCATTTT.